Below, 20 T cell receptor beta chains from the same sample are listed, as sequenced in a study of blood T cell repertoires in COVID-19. Profiled with immunoSEQ multiplex PCR; TCRdb holds only in-frame clones, not every one. The table lists about 280,000 clones, over 75% of them singletons, with around 10% in the top ten. Sequencing was carried out using peripheral blood. All receptors come from a woman in her 70s with acute or convalescent COVID-19.

This sequence joins TRBV3-1 (or the pseudogene TRBV3-2) and TRBJ2-3; tentatively, D is TRBD1 (6 bases). The V end lost 4 bases, the J end lost 8 bases, and 19 bases lay between the germline ends. This CDR3 comprises 15 residues. Germline V gives CDR1 LGHDT, CDR2 YNNKEL (reference sequence). CDR3 residues: CASSPPPNDRLTQYF. DNA for the CDR3: TGTGCCAGCAGCCCCCCCCCGAACGACAGGCTTACGCAGTATTTT.

The V gene is TRBV2, the J gene TRBJ1-1; D ambiguous. The CDR3 has 14 residues. Per the germline V gene, CDR1 is SNHLY and CDR2 is FYNNEI. V shed 5 bases and J shed 3 bases, with 13 bases lying between them. CDR3 sequence reads: CASSPEGGYTEAFF. The CDR3 coding sequence is TGTGCCAGCAGTCCAGAGGGTGGGTACACTGAAGCTTTCTTT.

The chain recombines TRBV2 with TRBJ1-5, with a weak D call TRBD1 (6 bases). This CDR3 has 14 amino acids. V dropped 7 bases and J dropped 5 bases, with 15 bases sitting between them. CDR1 is SNHLY, CDR2 FYNNEI, per germline. CDR3 nucleotides: TGTGCCAGCAACGGGGTAGGGGGATATCAGCCCCAGCATTTT. It yields the protein CASNGVGGYQPQHF. Complete variable domain (other parts from reference TRBV2 and TRBJ1-5): EPEVTQTPSHQVTQMGQEVILRCVPISNHLYFYWYRQILGQKVEFLVSFYNNEISEKSEIFDDQFSVERPDGSNFTLKIRSTKLEDSAMYFCASNGVGGYQPQHFGDGTRLSIL.

In this sample, this clone turned up once. The chain recombines TRBV19 with TRBJ1-2; 9 bases agree with TRBD1. This CDR3 is built from 15 residues. The germline CDR1 and CDR2 sequences are LNHDA and SQIVND (reference sequence). Losses at the gene ends were 5 bases for V and 2 bases for J; bases not matched to a gene: 6. CDR3 nucleotides: TGTGCCAGTAGTGCCGCGGGACAGGGAAACTATGGCTACACCTTC. Translated, it gives CASSAAGQGNYGYTF.

The chain is built from TRBV14 and TRBJ1-2, with 9 bases aligning to TRBD1. This CDR3 comprises 16 residues. Germline CDR1 SGHDN, CDR2 FVKESK. J lost 5 bases, V lost 2 bases, and 9 bases had no gene match. As DNA, the CDR3 is TGTGCCAGCAGCCAACGATCGGGACAGGGCGAGTATGGCTACACCTTC. Translation gives CASSQRSGQGEYGYTF.

In the case of this clone: One end of the junction does not line up with germline, which may come from a read error. The rearrangement links TRBV6-1 to TRBJ1-1; 8 bases fit TRBD1. The CDR3 extends over 15 amino acids. Germline V gene data show CDR1 as MNHNS and CDR2 as SASEGT. This chain's CDR3 is CASREQGAFGTEAFF. The CDR3 coding sequence is TGTGCCAGCCGTGAGCAGGGGGCCTTCGGCACTGAAGCTTTCTTT.

The V and J genes are TRBV2 and TRBJ2-1; D might be TRBD2 (7 bases). CDR1 is SNHLY and CDR2 is FYNNEI in the germline V gene. Trimming pared 5 bases from V and 4 bases from J, leaving 18 bases between. The CDR3 consists of 16 residues. This CDR3 reads CASSLGGAGRYNEQFF. CDR3 in DNA: TGTGCCAGCAGTCTTGGGGGGGCAGGCCGATACAATGAGCAGTTCTTC.

V and J are TRBV6-6 and TRBJ1-5; a possible D gene is TRBD1 (5 bases). The ends were cut back, 8 bases at V and 8 bases at J, with 13 bases in the middle. The V gene's germline CDR1 is MNHNY and CDR2 SVGAGI (reference sequence). CDR3 size: 12 residues. CDR3 loop: CASGGAGEPQHF. The CDR3 coding sequence is TGTGCCAGCGGAGGGGCGGGGGAGCCCCAGCATTTT.

This chain joins TRBV6-5 and TRBJ1-1; 9 bases match TRBD1. CDR1 and CDR2 from the germline V gene are MNHEY and SVGAGI. The CDR3 is 16 amino acids. Trimming cost V 4 bases and J 11 bases; bases outside gene matches: 17. CDR3 residues: CASSSKGNRGLKWAFF. The CDR3 bases are TGTGCCAGCAGTTCGAAGGGGAACAGGGGGCTTAAGTGGGCTTTCTTT.

The CDR3: CASSLVGGLNTIYF. The CDR3 region has the DNA TGCGCCAGCAGCTTGGTCGGCGGCTTAAACACCATATATTTT. This chain joins TRBV5-1 and TRBJ1-3; D call uncertain. The germline gives CDR1 SGHRS, CDR2 YFSETQ. The CDR3 sequence is 14 residues long. V lost 0 bases to trimming and J lost 6 bases, with 10 bases between them.

With respect to this clone: A junction boundary mismatches the germline segment, possibly from a read error. The rearrangement joins TRBV2 to TRBJ1-6; 7 bases agree with TRBD1. Germline loops: CDR1 SNHLY, CDR2 FYNNEI. This CDR3 comprises 14 residues. The CDR3 sequence is CASSDRGELVPRPF. The DNA for the CDR3 is TGTGCCAGCAGTGACAGGGGGGAGTTAGTTCCCAGGCCCTTT.

The chain combines TRBV4-1 with TRBJ2-5, with 8 bases matching TRBD2. The CDR3 totals 15 residues. The V and J ends lost 3 bases and 4 bases, in that order; junction bases with no gene match: 7. Germline CDR1 is MGHRA and CDR2 is YSYEKL. For the CDR3, the DNA is TGCGCCAGCAGCCAGGGGTCGGGGGGGCCAGAGACCCAGTACTTC. It is translated as CASSQGSGGPETQYF.

In the case of this clone: This same CDR3 is encoded by further DNA sequences in the sample. The chain uses TRBV27 and TRBJ1-2; D is possibly TRBD1 (6 bases). The CDR3 covers 13 residues. Germline loops: CDR1 MNHEY, CDR2 SMNVEV (reference sequence). Trimming took off 3 bases at V and 2 bases at J, with 7 bases between the two ends. For the CDR3, the DNA is TGTGCCAGCAGTTTTAGGGGGAACTATGGCTACACCTTC. Amino acid sequence: CASSFRGNYGYTF.

The V gene is TRBV7-9, the J gene TRBJ1-6; 8 bases line up with TRBD1. Germline lookup yields CDR1 SEHNR and CDR2 FQNEAQ (reference sequence). The CDR3 is 15 residues long. V dropped 2 bases and J dropped 11; count of bases not matched to a gene: 8. This CDR3 reads CASSLQGTGTAPLHF. CDR3 sequence (DNA): TGTGCCAGCAGCTTACAAGGGACAGGAACAGCACCCCTCCACTTT.

The rearrangement joins TRBV4-1 to TRBJ2-7, with 7 positions matching TRBD1. Per germline, CDR1 MGHRA and CDR2 YSYEKL. The V gene end was trimmed by 0 bases and the J gene end by 2 bases; junction bases not matched to a gene: 4. This CDR3 contains 15 residues. CDR3 coding DNA: TGCGCCAGCAGCCAAGATTGGACAGGTCCCTACGAGCAGTACTTC. Translation: CASSQDWTGPYEQYF.

The rearrangement links TRBV4-1 to TRBJ2-1; TRBD2 matches 9 bases. The V segment lost 3 bases and the J segment 4 bases; nucleotides outside the gene matches: 7. The CDR3 covers 16 residues. Germline V gene sequence: CDR1 MGHRA, CDR2 YSYEKL. CDR3 nucleotides: TGCGCCAGCAGCCAGGGGGCGCTAGCGGGGTACAATGAGCAGTTCTTC. It codes for CASSQGALAGYNEQFF.

The CDR3 here is CSVGESGATEAFF. The DNA of the CDR3 is TGCAGCGTGGGGGAGTCAGGGGCGACTGAAGCTTTCTTT. The genes are TRBV29-1 and TRBJ1-1, with D possibly TRBD1 on 6 matching bases. Per the germline V gene, CDR1 is SQVTM and CDR2 is ANQGSEA. The V gene lost 6 bases and the J gene lost 5 bases, with 16 bases spanning the gap. The CDR3 contains 13 residues.

The rearrangement links TRBV4-1 to TRBJ2-1, with TRBD2 matching 7 bases. Germline V gene lookup returns CDR1 MGHRA and CDR2 YSYEKL. This CDR3 is built from 15 residues. With V trimmed by 1 base and J by 4 bases, 4 bases remained unmatched. The DNA for the CDR3 is TGCGCCAGCAGCCAAGGAGCGGGGCAGTACAATGAGCAGTTCTTC. Amino acids: CASSQGAGQYNEQFF.

The J gene is TRBJ2-5, the V gene TRBV5-4; TRBD1 is a possible D gene (6 bases). The CDR3 has 14 residues. V shed 2 bases and J shed 2 bases, with 10 bases lying between them. CDR1 and CDR2 (germline): SGHNT, YYREEE (reference sequence). This CDR3 reads CASSLGQIQETQYF. The CDR3 nucleotides read TGTGCCAGCAGCTTAGGACAGATTCAAGAGACCCAGTACTTC.

The chain links TRBV2 to TRBJ1-1, with TRBD1 as a possible D gene (5 bases). The CDR3 consists of 17 residues. Germline CDR1 SNHLY, CDR2 FYNNEI. Trimming left V 10 bases short and J 0 bases short, with 24 bases between. The DNA for the CDR3 is TGTGCCATCCCCCGAGCATGGGGCTCCCTAATGAACACTGAAGCTTTCTTT. Translation gives CAIPRAWGSLMNTEAFF.